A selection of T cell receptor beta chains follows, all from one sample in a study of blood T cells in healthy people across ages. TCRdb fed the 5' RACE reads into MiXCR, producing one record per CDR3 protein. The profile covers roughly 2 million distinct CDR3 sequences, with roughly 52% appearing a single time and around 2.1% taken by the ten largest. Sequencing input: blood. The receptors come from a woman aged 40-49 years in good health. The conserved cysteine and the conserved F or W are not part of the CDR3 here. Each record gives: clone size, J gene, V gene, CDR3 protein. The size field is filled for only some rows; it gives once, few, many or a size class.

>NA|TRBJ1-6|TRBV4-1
ASSQAGLRNSPLH
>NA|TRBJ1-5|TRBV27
VSSRVSNQPQH
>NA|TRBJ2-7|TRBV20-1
SARGLHRGRSYEQY
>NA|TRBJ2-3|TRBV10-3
AIRASGGVTDTQY
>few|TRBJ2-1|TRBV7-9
ASIPPRDSEQF
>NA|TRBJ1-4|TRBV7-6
ASSLSVASNEKLF
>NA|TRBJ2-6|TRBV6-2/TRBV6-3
ASSYRPWAQFSGANVLT
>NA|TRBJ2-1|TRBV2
ASMSGGGTYEQF
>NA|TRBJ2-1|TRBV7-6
ASSLSRKRVAGEQF
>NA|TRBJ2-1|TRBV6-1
ASSEPGQGGHEQF
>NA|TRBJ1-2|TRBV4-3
ASSPGGTGQGSTNYGYT
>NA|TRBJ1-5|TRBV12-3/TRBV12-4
ASTAGGSVNQPQH
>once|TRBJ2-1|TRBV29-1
SVARRGSYNEQF
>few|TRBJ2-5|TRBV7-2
ASSGRDRVSETQY
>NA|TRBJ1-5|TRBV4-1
ASSQALSKPQH
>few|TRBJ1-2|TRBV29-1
SVVRHRDYGYT
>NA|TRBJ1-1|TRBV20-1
SAGPRRGTEAF
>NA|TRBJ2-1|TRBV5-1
ASSRAFGFNNEQF
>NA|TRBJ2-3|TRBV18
ASSPPGLLDTQY
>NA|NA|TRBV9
ASSGQGRYNEQY
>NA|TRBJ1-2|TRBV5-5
ASSARDSHYGYT
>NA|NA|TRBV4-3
ASSQDLQGPTYEQY
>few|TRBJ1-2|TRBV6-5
ASSYASAGSYGYT
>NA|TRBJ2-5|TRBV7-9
ASWRLGETQY
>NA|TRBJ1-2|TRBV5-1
ASSSTGERNYGYT
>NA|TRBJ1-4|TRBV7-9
ASSHGDRGTNEKLF
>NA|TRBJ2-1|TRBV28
AKPRGHNNEQF
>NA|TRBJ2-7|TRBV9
ASSVGARLMSYEQY
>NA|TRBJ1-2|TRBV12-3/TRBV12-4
ASSLAPDREFGYT
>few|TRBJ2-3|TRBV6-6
ASSTQEPSTQY
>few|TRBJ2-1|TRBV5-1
ASSLGPGGPFNEQF
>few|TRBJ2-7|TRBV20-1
GSSGQGYEQY
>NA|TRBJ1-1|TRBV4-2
ASSQSGLPLTEAF
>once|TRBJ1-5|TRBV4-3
ASSQKPHGGNQPQH
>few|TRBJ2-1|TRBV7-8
ASSSDSFNEQF
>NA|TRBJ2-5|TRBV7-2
ASSVATNEETQY
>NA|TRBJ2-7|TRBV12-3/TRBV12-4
ASSTDRGGSYEQY
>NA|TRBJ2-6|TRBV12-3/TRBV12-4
ASSLSLGRTSGSLSGANVLT
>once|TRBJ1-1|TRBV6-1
ASSGSNSMNTEAF
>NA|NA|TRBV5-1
ASTFLGQGRYEQY
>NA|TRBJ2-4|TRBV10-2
ASSGPKNIQY
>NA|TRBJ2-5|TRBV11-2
ASRKDGTPPKTQY
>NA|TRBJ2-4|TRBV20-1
SATDGHLAKNIQY